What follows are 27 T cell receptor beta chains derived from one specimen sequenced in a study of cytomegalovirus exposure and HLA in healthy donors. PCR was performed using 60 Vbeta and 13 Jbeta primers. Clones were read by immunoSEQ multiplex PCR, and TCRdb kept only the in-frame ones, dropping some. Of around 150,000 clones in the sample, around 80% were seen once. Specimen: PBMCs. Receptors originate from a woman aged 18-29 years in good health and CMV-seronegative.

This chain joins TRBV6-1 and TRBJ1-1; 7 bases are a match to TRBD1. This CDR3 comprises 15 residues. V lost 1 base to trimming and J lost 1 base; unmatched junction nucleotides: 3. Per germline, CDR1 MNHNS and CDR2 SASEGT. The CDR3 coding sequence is TGTGCCAGCAGTGAAGAGGGGGCTGGGAACACTGAAGCTTTCTTT. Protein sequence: CASSEEGAGNTEAFF.

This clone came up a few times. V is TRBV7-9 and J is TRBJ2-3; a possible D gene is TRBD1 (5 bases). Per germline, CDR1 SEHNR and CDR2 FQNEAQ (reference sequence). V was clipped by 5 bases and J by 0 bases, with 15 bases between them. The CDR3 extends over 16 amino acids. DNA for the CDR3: TGTGCCAGCAGCCGGCAGGGTCGAGTCAGCACAGATACGCAGTATTTT. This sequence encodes CASSRQGRVSTDTQYF.

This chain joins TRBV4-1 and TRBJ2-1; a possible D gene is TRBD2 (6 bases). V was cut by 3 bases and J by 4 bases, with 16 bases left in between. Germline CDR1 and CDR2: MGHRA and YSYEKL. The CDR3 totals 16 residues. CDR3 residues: CASSHPGRGRYNEQFF. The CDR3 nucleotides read TGCGCCAGCAGCCACCCCGGGCGGGGACGGTACAATGAGCAGTTCTTC.

The CDR3 region is CASSLIGAGGPFEQFF. The CDR3, as DNA: TGTGCCAGCAGCTTGATTGGGGCGGGGGGGCCCTTTGAGCAGTTCTTC. This rearrangement joins TRBV5-4 to TRBJ2-1, with TRBD2 matching over 9 bases. The V and J ends lost 1 base and 9 bases, in that order; junction bases with no gene match: 11. Germline CDR1 SGHNT, CDR2 YYREEE (reference sequence). The CDR3 has 16 residues.

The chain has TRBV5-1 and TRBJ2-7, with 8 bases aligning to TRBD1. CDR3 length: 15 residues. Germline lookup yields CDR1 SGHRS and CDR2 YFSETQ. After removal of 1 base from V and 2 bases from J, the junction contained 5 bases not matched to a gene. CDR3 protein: CASSLSGQAPYEQYF. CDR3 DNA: TGCGCCAGCAGCTTGTCGGGACAGGCCCCCTACGAGCAGTACTTC.

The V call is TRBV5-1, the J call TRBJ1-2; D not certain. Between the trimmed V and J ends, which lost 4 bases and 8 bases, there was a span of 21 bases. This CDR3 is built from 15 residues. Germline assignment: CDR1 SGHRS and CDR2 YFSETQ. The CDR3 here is CASSPAAGSGYGYTF. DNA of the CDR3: TGCGCCAGCAGCCCAGCTGCGGGGAGTGGGTACGGCTACACCTTC.

CDR3 residues: CASSPRGTGSYGYTF. DNA of the CDR3: TGTGCCAGCAGTCCGAGGGGGACAGGGAGCTATGGCTACACCTTC. This chain links TRBV28 with TRBJ1-2; 9 nucleotides line up with TRBD1. Trimming took 5 bases from V and 4 from J; bases not matched to a gene: 8. The CDR3 spans 15 residues. Germline values: CDR1 MDHEN, CDR2 SYDVKM.

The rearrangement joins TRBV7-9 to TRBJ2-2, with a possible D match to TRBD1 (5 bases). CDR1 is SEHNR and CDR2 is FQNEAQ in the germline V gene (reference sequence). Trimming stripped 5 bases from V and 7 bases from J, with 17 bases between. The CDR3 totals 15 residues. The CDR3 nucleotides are TGTGCCAGCAGCCCTAGGTGGGGCAGCTACGGGGAGCTGTTTTTT. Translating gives CASSPRWGSYGELFF.

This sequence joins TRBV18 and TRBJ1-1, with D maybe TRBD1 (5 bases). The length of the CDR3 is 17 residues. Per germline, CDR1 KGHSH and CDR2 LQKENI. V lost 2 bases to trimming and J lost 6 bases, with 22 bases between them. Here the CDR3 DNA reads TGTGCCAGCTCACCATTTGGGGCCAGAACTCGGGGGTCTGAAGCTTTCTTT. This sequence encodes CASSPFGARTRGSEAFF. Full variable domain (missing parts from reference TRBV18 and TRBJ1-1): NAGVMQNPRHLVRRRGQEARLRCSPMKGHSHVYWYRQLPEEGLKFMVYLQKENIIDESGMPKERFSAEFPKEGPSILRIQQVVRGDSAAYFCASSPFGARTRGSEAFFGQGTRLTVV.

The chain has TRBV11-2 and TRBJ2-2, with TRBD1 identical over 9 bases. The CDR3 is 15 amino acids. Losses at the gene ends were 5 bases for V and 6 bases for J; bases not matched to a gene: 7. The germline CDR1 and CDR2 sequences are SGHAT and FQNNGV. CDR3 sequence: CASSPTQGAAGELFF. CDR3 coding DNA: TGTGCCAGCAGCCCCACACAGGGGGCGGCCGGGGAGCTGTTTTTT.

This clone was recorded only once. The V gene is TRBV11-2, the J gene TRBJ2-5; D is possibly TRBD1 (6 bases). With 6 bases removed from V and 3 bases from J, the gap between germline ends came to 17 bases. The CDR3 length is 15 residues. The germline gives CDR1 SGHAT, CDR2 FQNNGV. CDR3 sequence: CASRLRDNPKETQYF. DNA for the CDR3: TGTGCCAGCAGATTAAGGGACAATCCAAAAGAGACCCAGTACTTC.

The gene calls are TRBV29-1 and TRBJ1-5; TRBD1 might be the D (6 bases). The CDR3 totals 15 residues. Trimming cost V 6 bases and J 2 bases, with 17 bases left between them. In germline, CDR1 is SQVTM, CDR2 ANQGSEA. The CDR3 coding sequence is TGCAGCGTGGGAGTGGACAGTGGGGGCAATCAGCCCCAGCATTTT. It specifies CSVGVDSGGNQPQHF.

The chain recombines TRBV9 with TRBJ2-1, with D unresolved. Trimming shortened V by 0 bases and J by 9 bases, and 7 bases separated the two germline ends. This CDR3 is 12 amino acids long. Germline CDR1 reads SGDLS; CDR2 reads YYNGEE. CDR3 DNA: TGTGCCAGCAGCGTAGAGGAGAGTGAGCAGTTCTTC. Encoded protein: CASSVEESEQFF.

CDR3 sequence reads: CASSDPWARVTRDTEAFF. For the CDR3, the DNA is TGTGCCAGCAGCGACCCCTGGGCCAGGGTTACAAGGGACACTGAAGCTTTCTTT. V is TRBV11-3 and J is TRBJ1-1, with D tentatively TRBD1 (5 bases). CDR1 and CDR2 (germline): SGHNT, YENEEA. Trimming left V 5 bases short and J 3 bases short, with 25 bases between. This CDR3 region has 18 residues.

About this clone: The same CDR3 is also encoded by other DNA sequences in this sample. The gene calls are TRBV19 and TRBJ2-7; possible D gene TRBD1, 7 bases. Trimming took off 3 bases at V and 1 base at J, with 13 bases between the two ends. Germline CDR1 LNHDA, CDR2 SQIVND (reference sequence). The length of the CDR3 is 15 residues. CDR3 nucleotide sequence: TGTGCCAGTAGTATCGGAGGGACAGCGTCCTACGAGCAGTACTTC. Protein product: CASSIGGTASYEQYF.

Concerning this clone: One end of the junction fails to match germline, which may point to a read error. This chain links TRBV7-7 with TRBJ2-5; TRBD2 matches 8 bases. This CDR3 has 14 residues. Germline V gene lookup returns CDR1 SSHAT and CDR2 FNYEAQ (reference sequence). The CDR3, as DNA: TGTGCTAGCAGCTTTAGCGGGGATGCGGAGACCCAGTACTTC. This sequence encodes CASSFSGDAETQYF.

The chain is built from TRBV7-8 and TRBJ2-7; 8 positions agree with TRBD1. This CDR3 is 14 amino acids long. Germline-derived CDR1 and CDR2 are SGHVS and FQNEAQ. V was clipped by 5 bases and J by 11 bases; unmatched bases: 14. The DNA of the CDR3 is TGTGCCAGCAGCCCTTCGGACAGGGTGGGATGTGAGTACTTC. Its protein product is CASSPSDRVGCEYF. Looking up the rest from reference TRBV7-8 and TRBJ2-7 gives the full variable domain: GAGVSQSPRYKVAKRGQDVALRCDPISGHVSLFWYQQALGQGPEFLTYFQNEAQLDKSGLPSDRFFAERPEGSVSTLKIQRTQQEDSAVYLCASSPSDRVGCEYFGPGTRLTVT.

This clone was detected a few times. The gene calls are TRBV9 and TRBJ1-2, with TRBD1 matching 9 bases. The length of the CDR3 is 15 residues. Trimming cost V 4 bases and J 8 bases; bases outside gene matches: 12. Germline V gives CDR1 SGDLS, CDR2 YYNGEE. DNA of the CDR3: TGTGCCAGCAGCCTTACCGGGACAGGGAATCTAGGCTACACCTTC. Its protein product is CASSLTGTGNLGYTF.

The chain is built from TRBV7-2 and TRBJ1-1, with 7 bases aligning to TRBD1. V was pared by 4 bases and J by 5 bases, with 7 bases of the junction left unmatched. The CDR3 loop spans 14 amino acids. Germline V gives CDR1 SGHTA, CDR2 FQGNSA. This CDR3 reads CASSYQGGITEAFF. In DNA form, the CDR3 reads TGTGCCAGCAGCTACCAGGGGGGCATAACTGAAGCTTTCTTT.

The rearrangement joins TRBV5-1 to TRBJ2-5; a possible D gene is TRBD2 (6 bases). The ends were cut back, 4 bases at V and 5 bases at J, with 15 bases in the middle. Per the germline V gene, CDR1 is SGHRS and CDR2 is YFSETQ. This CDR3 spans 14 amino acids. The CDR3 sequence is CASSRLGGTETQYF. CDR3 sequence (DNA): TGCGCCAGCAGCCGCTTGGGGGGTACCGAGACCCAGTACTTC.

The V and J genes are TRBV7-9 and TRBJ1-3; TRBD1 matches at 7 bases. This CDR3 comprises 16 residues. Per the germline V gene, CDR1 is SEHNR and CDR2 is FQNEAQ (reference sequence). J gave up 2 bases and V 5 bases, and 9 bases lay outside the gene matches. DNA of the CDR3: TGTGCCAGCAGCCCTAACAGGGGTCAGGCTGGAAACACCATATATTTT. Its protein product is CASSPNRGQAGNTIYF.

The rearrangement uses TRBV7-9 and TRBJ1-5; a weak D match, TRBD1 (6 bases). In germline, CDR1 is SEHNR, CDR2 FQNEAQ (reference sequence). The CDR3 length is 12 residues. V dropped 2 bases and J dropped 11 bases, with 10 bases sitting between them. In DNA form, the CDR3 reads TGTGCCAGCAGCTTAACAGGGTTGACCCAGCATTTT. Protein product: CASSLTGLTQHF.

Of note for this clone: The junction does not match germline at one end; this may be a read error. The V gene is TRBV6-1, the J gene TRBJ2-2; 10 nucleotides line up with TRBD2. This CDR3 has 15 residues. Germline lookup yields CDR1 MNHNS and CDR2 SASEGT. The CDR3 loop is CASSETSGDTGELLF. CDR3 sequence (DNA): TGTGCTAGCAGTGAAACTAGCGGGGACACCGGGGAGCTGCTTTTT.

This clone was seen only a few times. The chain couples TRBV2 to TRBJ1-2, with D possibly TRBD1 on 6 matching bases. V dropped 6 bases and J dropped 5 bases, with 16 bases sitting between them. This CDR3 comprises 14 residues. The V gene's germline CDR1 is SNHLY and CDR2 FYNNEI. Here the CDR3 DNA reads TGTGCCAGCAGCGAGATTCGGGGGGCGTATGGCTACACCTTC. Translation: CASSEIRGAYGYTF.

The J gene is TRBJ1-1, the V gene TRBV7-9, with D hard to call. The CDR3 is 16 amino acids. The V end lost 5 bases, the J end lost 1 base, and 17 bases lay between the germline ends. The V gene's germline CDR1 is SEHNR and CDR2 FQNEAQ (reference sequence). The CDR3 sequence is CASSPPSRQKNTEAFF. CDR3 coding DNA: TGTGCCAGCAGCCCCCCATCGAGGCAGAAGAACACTGAAGCTTTCTTT.

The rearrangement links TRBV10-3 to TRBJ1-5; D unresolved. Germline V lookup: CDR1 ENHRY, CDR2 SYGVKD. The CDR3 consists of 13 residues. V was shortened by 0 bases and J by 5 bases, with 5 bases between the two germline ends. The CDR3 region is CAISESRDQPQHF. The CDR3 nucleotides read TGTGCCATCAGTGAGTCACGGGATCAGCCCCAGCATTTT.

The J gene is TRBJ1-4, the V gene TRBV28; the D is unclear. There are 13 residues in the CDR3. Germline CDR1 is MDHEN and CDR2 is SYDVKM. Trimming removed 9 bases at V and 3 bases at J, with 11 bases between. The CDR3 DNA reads TGTGCCAGTCGAGACTCCCCTAATGAAAAACTGTTTTTT. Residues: CASRDSPNEKLFF.